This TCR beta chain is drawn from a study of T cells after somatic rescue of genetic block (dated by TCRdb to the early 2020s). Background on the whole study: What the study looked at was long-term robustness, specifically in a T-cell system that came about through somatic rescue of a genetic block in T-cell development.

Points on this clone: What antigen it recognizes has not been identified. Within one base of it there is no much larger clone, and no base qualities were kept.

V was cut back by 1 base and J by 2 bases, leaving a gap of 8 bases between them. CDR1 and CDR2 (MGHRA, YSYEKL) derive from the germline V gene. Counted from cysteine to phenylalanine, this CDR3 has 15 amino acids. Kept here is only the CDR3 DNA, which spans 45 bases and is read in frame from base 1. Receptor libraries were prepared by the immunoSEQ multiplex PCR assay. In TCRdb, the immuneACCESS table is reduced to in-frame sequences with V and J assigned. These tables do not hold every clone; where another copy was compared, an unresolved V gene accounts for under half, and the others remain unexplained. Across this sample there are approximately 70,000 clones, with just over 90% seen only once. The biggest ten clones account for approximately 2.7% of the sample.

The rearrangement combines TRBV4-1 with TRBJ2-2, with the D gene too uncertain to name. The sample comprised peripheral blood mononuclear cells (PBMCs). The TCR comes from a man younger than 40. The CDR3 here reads CASSQVAFNTGELFF. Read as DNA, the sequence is TGCGCCAGCAGCCAAGTGGCCTTCAACACCGGGGAGCTGTTTTTT.